This T cell receptor beta chain is from a study of T cell repertoires in cytomegalovirus infection. Study background: It can be stated that public TCR beta signatures indicated CMV infection as well as a matching HLA type.

This clonotype has only a few counts. With 0 bases removed from V and 5 bases from J, the gap between germline ends came to 8 bases. CDR1 is SGDLS, CDR2 YYNGEE, per germline. There are 13 residues in the CDR3. TCRdb ran MiXCR on the reads and lists one entry per CDR3 protein. The table records about 490,000 distinct CDR3 sequences, 15% to 20% of them present only once. This sequence joins TRBV9 and TRBJ1-1; no clear D. The source is a human donor in good health (CMV status not recorded). Some clones in this sample may be carry-over from other donors' samples. The sequenced sample consisted of CD8+ T cells from PBMCs. The CDR3 is CASSVVPLTEAFF. The CDR3 DNA reads TGTGCCAGCAGCGTAGTACCTTTGACTGAAGCTTTCTTT. Using reference TRBV9 and TRBJ1-1 for the parts outside the CDR3, the full variable domain is DSGVTQTPKHLITATGQRVTLRCSPRSGDLSVYWYQQSLDQGLQFLIQYYNGEERAKGNILERFSAQQFPDLHSELNLSSLELGDSALYFCASSVVPLTEAFFGQGTRLTVV.